The following is a T cell receptor (beta chain) sequence with its context. A quantity of about 0.5 to 1 ug RNA underwent reverse transcription using random hexamers. TCR beta CDR3 was amplified by immunoSEQ multiplex PCR. This amplification extended across 54 Vbeta and 13 Jbeta segments. From the immunoSEQ multiplex PCR reads, TCRdb called clonotypes with MiXCR, one entry per CDR3 protein. In the table there are 200,000 to 300,000 distinct CDR3 sequences, 90% to 95% of which are singletons. The CDR3 is 15 residues long. CDR1 SGDLS and CDR2 YYNGEE come from the germline V gene. With 1 base removed from V and 2 bases from J, the gap between germline ends came to 11 bases. The sample originates from a study of CD8 T cells in Susac syndrome. Sequencing of TCR beta was performed on blood CD8+ T cells and on blood CD4+ T cells.

The chain joins TRBV9 to TRBJ2-3; D not certain. Sequenced material: CD4+ T cells from PBMCs. This TCR came from a human donor with multiple sclerosis. CDR3 bases: TGTGCCAGCAGCGTATATGTTCAGGACACAGATACGCAGTATTTT. The encoded protein is CASSVYVQDTDTQYF.